The T cell receptor beta chain described here comes from a study of blood T cell repertoires in COVID-19. Study summary: Researchers got acute and convalescent COVID-19 samples from the United States, Italy and Spain. The analysed material was cDNA or gDNA that came from T cells, B-cell-depleted T cells, or PBMCs.

From germline, CDR1 is MNHEY and CDR2 SMNVEV (reference sequence). V was pared by 6 bases and J by 6 bases, with 18 bases between. The CDR3 contains 15 residues. Original methodology: It was from reference gene primer amplification that nucleated cell counts were estimated. TCRdb's table, derived via immunoSEQ multiplex PCR, lists solely in-frame clones and lacks some. V, J and clone size are taken as reported in that table, and D and trimming were inferred from the DNA itself. The table includes about 16,000 clones, about 89% detected once. The receptor comes from an older man with acute or convalescent COVID-19. V usage is TRBV27 and J usage is TRBJ1-5; possibly TRBD1 for D (6 bases). The sequencing sample was made of peripheral blood. For the CDR3, the DNA is TGTGCCAGCAGGCTCGGGACAAGAGGGTTTCAGCCCCAGCATTTT. Residues: CASRLGTRGFQPQHF.